Presented here are 28 T cell receptor beta chains from one specimen sequenced in a study of blood T cell repertoires in COVID-19. This table comes from immunoSEQ multiplex PCR, and its TCRdb copy is limited to in-frame clones, with some not included. The data hold about 430,000 clones, with 80% to 90% observed a single time. Sequencing was carried out using peripheral blood. The receptor source for this set is a man aged 18-30 years with COVID-19, enrolled during active disease.

The chain couples TRBV6-6 to TRBJ2-4, with D tentatively TRBD1 (6 bases). The V end lost 9 bases, the J end lost 5 bases, and 11 bases lay between the germline ends. The CDR3 covers 12 residues. Germline CDR1 is MNHNY and CDR2 is SVGAGI (reference sequence). In DNA, the CDR3 is TGTGCCAGTACAGGGATCGAAAACATTCAGTACTTC. Residues: CASTGIENIQYF.

The chain carries TRBV25-1 and TRBJ2-7; 9 bases agree with TRBD1. This CDR3 contains 15 residues. With V trimmed by 2 bases and J by 0 bases, 2 bases remained unmatched. Germline V gene data show CDR1 as MGHDK and CDR2 as SYGVNS. The CDR3 reads CASSEEDRGSYEQYF. The CDR3, as DNA: TGTGCCAGCAGTGAAGAGGACAGGGGCTCCTACGAGCAGTACTTC.

The chain employs TRBV5-1 and TRBJ2-4, with a tentative D call TRBD1 (5 bases). The CDR3 covers 15 residues. V lost 7 bases to trimming and J lost 0 bases, with 14 bases between them. CDR1 is SGHRS and CDR2 is YFSETQ in the germline V gene. CDR3 protein: CASHPTGLAKNIQYF. As DNA, the CDR3 is TGCGCCAGCCATCCAACAGGTCTAGCCAAAAACATTCAGTACTTC.

The chain recombines TRBV25-1 with TRBJ1-4; D may be TRBD1 (6 bases). Germline assignment: CDR1 MGHDK and CDR2 SYGVNS. Trimming removed 7 bases at V and 2 bases at J, with 17 bases between. CDR3 length equals 16 residues. This chain's CDR3 is CASKALGAGTNEKLFF. The CDR3 region has the DNA TGTGCCAGCAAAGCTCTGGGGGCCGGGACTAATGAAAAACTGTTTTTT.

The gene calls are TRBV7-9 and TRBJ2-2, with 9 bases aligning to TRBD1. This CDR3 has 15 amino acids. From germline, CDR1 is SEHNR and CDR2 FQNEAQ (reference sequence). The ends lost 5 bases at V and 5 bases at J; junction bases unmatched: 6. The CDR3 DNA sequence: TGTGCCAGCAGCCTCCGACAGGGGGAGACCGGGGAGCTGTTTTTT. It yields the protein CASSLRQGETGELFF.

The chain carries TRBV11-3 and TRBJ1-6; D is uncertain. The germline CDR1 and CDR2 sequences are SGHNT and YENEEA. The CDR3 is 18 amino acids. Deletions cut 4 bases from V and 10 bases from J, with 26 bases between. Written as DNA, the CDR3 is TGTGCCAGCAGCTCCGTTCGGGAGCCCGACCCTGACGGATCACCCCTCCACTTT. It yields the protein CASSSVREPDPDGSPLHF.

J is TRBJ1-4 and V is TRBV19; TRBD1 matches at 10 bases. This CDR3 is built from 15 residues. CDR1 is LNHDA, CDR2 SQIVND, per germline (reference sequence). V lost 9 bases to trimming and J lost 11 bases; unmatched junction nucleotides: 15. CDR3 sequence reads: CASGNQGTGEYKLFF. The CDR3 coding sequence is TGTGCCAGCGGGAACCAAGGGACAGGGGAATACAAACTGTTTTTT.

This clone was detected only once. The V and J genes are TRBV11-1 and TRBJ2-1; 7 bases fit TRBD2. CDR3 size: 15 residues. The junction had 2 bases not matched to a gene; V was cut back by 2 bases and J by 1 base. Germline CDR1 SGHAT, CDR2 FQDESV (reference sequence). The CDR3 spells CASSLRRGSYNEQFF. Here the CDR3 DNA reads TGTGCCAGCAGCTTACGGCGGGGGTCCTACAATGAGCAGTTCTTC. Full variable domain (outside the CDR3, taken from reference TRBV11-1 and TRBJ2-1): EAEVAQSPRYKITEKSQAVAFWCDPISGHATLYWYRQILGQGPELLVQFQDESVVDDSQLPKDRFSAERLKGVDSTLKIQPAELGDSAMYLCASSLRRGSYNEQFFGPGTRLTVL.

V is TRBV10-3 and J is TRBJ2-3; 7 bases line up with TRBD1. This CDR3 region has 15 residues. Germline V lookup: CDR1 ENHRY, CDR2 SYGVKD. V was pared by 4 bases and J by 4 bases, with 8 bases of the junction left unmatched. CDR3 nucleotide sequence: TGTGCCATCAGTGCAGACAGGGTTGTCGCAGATACGCAGTATTTT. Translating gives CAISADRVVADTQYF.

The chain is built from TRBV5-8 and TRBJ2-1; 13 bases fit TRBD2. The V gene end was trimmed by 1 base and the J gene end by 4 bases; junction bases not matched to a gene: 8. The CDR3 spans 18 residues. The V gene's germline CDR1 is SGHTS and CDR2 YDEGEE. The CDR3 bases are TGTGCCAGCAGCTTGTCAATGTCACTAGCGGGAGGGTACAATGAGCAGTTCTTC. This sequence encodes CASSLSMSLAGGYNEQFF. The full variable domain, with the rest looked up from reference TRBV5-8 and TRBJ2-1, is EAGVTQSPTHLIKTRGQQATLRCSPISGHTSVYWYQQALGLGLQFLLWYDEGEERNRGNFPPRFSGRQFPNYSSELNVNALELEDSALYLCASSLSMSLAGGYNEQFFGPGTRLTVL.

The chain combines TRBV5-1 with TRBJ2-5, with D unresolved. V was pared by 0 bases and J by 1 base, with 7 bases between. CDR3 length equals 14 residues. Germline V lookup: CDR1 SGHRS, CDR2 YFSETQ. CDR3 sequence: CASSLGGGQETQYF. DNA for the CDR3: TGCGCCAGCAGCTTGGGAGGCGGCCAAGAGACCCAGTACTTC.

The CDR3 DNA reads TGTGCCAGCAGCATCCTACAGGGATCCGGGGAGCTGTTTTTT. Its protein is CASSILQGSGELFF. The chain carries TRBV5-4 and TRBJ2-2; TRBD1 might be the D (6 bases). There are 14 residues in the CDR3. V lost 4 bases to trimming and J lost 6 bases, with 13 bases between them. Germline loops: CDR1 SGHNT, CDR2 YYREEE (reference sequence).

V and J are TRBV10-3 and TRBJ2-2, with TRBD1 matching 8 bases. This CDR3 spans 14 amino acids. Looked up from germline, CDR1 is ENHRY and CDR2 is SYGVKD. Germline trimming cut 11 bases from V and 1 base from J; bases unmatched to any gene: 6. As DNA, the CDR3 is TGTGCCGCGAACAGGGGGAAGAACACCGGGGAGCTGTTTTTT. This encodes CAANRGKNTGELFF.

The rearrangement links TRBV6-1 to TRBJ1-1; the D gene is possibly TRBD1 (5 bases). Trimming took off 0 bases at V and 4 bases at J, with 9 bases between the two ends. Looked up from germline, CDR1 is MNHNS and CDR2 is SASEGT. This CDR3 has 14 residues. The CDR3 bases are TGTGCCAGCAGTGAAGCTTTCAGGGTCACTGAAGCTTTCTTT. Residues: CASSEAFRVTEAFF.

The genes are TRBV11-3 and TRBJ2-3, with TRBD2 identical over 13 bases. Per the germline V gene, CDR1 is SGHNT and CDR2 is YENEEA. This CDR3 comprises 17 residues. Germline trimming cut 1 base from V and 4 bases from J; bases unmatched to any gene: 5. The CDR3 sequence is CASSLAGTSGTADTQYF. The CDR3 nucleotides read TGTGCCAGCAGCTTAGCGGGGACTAGCGGGACCGCAGATACGCAGTATTTT.

About this clone itself: Other DNA sequences in this sample translate to the same CDR3. The chain uses TRBV6-5 and TRBJ2-1; D is perhaps TRBD1 (6 bases). CDR3 length: 14 amino acids. Per germline, CDR1 MNHEY and CDR2 SVGAGI. Trimming stripped 7 bases from V and 4 bases from J, with 14 bases between. The CDR3 here is CASTRDTGYNEQFF. The DNA of the CDR3 is TGTGCCAGCACCCGGGACACCGGATACAATGAGCAGTTCTTC.

The sample holds a few counts of this clone. The gene calls are TRBV3-1 (or the pseudogene TRBV3-2) and TRBJ1-5; 8 positions match TRBD1. V dropped 5 bases and J dropped 2; count of bases not matched to a gene: 8. Germline V gene lookup returns CDR1 LGHDT and CDR2 YNNKEL (reference sequence). The CDR3 contains 16 residues. CDR3 nucleotide sequence: TGTGCCAGCAGCAACGACAGGGGATGGGGCAATCAGCCCCAGCATTTT. This encodes CASSNDRGWGNQPQHF.

V is TRBV7-9 and J is TRBJ1-2; the match to TRBD1 covers 7 bases. CDR1 is SEHNR and CDR2 is FQNEAQ in the germline V gene (reference sequence). The CDR3 runs 13 residues. With V trimmed by 5 bases and J by 4 bases, 4 bases remained unmatched. CDR3 sequence reads: CASSPGGVYGYTF. In DNA form, the CDR3 reads TGTGCCAGCAGCCCAGGGGGAGTCTATGGCTACACCTTC. Based on the CDR3 plus reference TRBV7-9 and TRBJ1-2, the full variable domain is DTGVSQNPRHKITKRGQNVTFRCDPISEHNRLYWYRQTLGQGPEFLTYFQNEAQLEKSRLLSDRFSAERPKGSFSTLEIQRTEQGDSAMYLCASSPGGVYGYTFGSGTRLTVV.

This chain joins TRBV14 and TRBJ2-7; 9 nucleotides match TRBD2. From germline, CDR1 is SGHDN and CDR2 FVKESK. The CDR3 spans 16 residues. V lost 1 base to trimming and J lost 3 bases; unmatched junction nucleotides: 7. Here the CDR3 reads CASSQVHSGSVYEQYF. The CDR3 nucleotides read TGTGCCAGCAGCCAAGTCCATAGCGGGAGTGTCTACGAGCAGTACTTC.

The genes are TRBV7-6 and TRBJ1-5; D remains unclear. This CDR3 has 15 amino acids. V dropped 2 bases and J dropped 0 bases, with 8 bases sitting between them. Germline V gene lookup returns CDR1 SGHVS and CDR2 FNYEAQ. The CDR3 nucleotides are TGTGCCAGCAGCTTAAGCCTCGATAGCAATCAGCCCCAGCATTTT. This gives the protein CASSLSLDSNQPQHF.

The chain is built from TRBV2 and TRBJ1-4; TRBD1 agrees at 10 bases. V lost 6 bases, J lost 8 bases, and 12 bases stayed unmatched. The germline gives CDR1 SNHLY, CDR2 FYNNEI. The CDR3 is 16 amino acids. The CDR3 coding sequence is TGTGCCAGCAGAAATACGCCGGGACAGGGGATCGAAAAACTGTTTTTT. It codes for CASRNTPGQGIEKLFF.

The rearrangement joins TRBV9 to TRBJ1-1; no clear D. This CDR3 region has 13 residues. Germline-derived CDR1 and CDR2 are SGDLS and YYNGEE. Trimming removed 2 bases from V and 2 bases from J, with 7 bases in between. Here the CDR3 reads CASSVLSNTEAFF. Written as DNA, the CDR3 is TGTGCCAGCAGCGTCCTATCAAACACTGAAGCTTTCTTT.

CDR3 in DNA: TGTGCCTCCTGGGGCGTACTTGGCTACACCTTC. Translating gives CASWGVLGYTF. V and J are TRBV30 and TRBJ1-2, with D maybe TRBD1 (5 bases). V was trimmed by 7 bases and J by 7 bases, leaving 13 bases between them. The CDR3 has 11 residues. Germline CDR1 is GTSNPN and CDR2 is SVGIG (reference sequence).

This sequence joins TRBV6-1 and TRBJ2-7, with D tentatively TRBD1 (5 bases). Germline CDR1 reads MNHNS; CDR2 reads SASEGT. Trimming stripped 3 bases from V and 5 bases from J, with 17 bases between. This CDR3 contains 15 residues. The CDR3 region is CASSDVGRNWNEQYF. The DNA for the CDR3 is TGTGCCAGCAGTGACGTGGGGCGGAATTGGAACGAGCAGTACTTC.

This clone was recorded once. This chain uses TRBV3-1 (or the pseudogene TRBV3-2) with TRBJ1-4; the D gene is possibly TRBD1 (6 bases). This CDR3 has 16 residues. Germline V gene data show CDR1 as LGHDT and CDR2 as YNNKEL (reference sequence). V was clipped by 0 bases and J by 5 bases, with 13 bases between them. CDR3 loop: CASSQDARGGNEKLFF. The CDR3 region has the DNA TGTGCCAGCAGCCAAGATGCCAGGGGTGGAAATGAAAAACTGTTTTTT.

The chain carries TRBV7-3 and TRBJ2-7; TRBD1 aligns across 10 bases. The V segment lost 0 bases and the J segment 4 bases; nucleotides outside the gene matches: 3. CDR1 is SGHTA, CDR2 FQGTGA, per germline. This CDR3 is 15 amino acids long. The CDR3 here is CASSLTGQGIYEQYF. CDR3 DNA: TGTGCCAGCAGCTTAACGGGACAGGGGATATACGAGCAGTACTTC.

The rearrangement joins TRBV5-8 to TRBJ1-2; a possible D gene is TRBD1 (5 bases). The CDR3 totals 13 residues. Germline CDR1 is SGHTS and CDR2 is YDEGEE. V was trimmed by 3 bases and J by 4 bases, leaving 10 bases between them. This CDR3 is CASSSPGGYGYTF. In nucleotides, the CDR3 is TGTGCCAGCAGCTCCCCGGGGGGCTATGGCTACACCTTC.

The chain carries TRBV5-8 and TRBJ2-5; 8 nucleotides align to TRBD2. Looked up from germline, CDR1 is SGHTS and CDR2 is YDEGEE. The trim removed 6 bases at V and 5 bases at J, leaving 15 bases unmatched. This CDR3 is built from 16 residues. The DNA of the CDR3 is TGTGCCAGCAACCCGCCGGGACTAGGGCGCGGGGAGACCCAGTACTTC. Translating it yields CASNPPGLGRGETQYF.